A single count supports the clone carrying this T cell receptor beta chain. Its antigen is still unknown. There are 19 residues in the CDR3. Germline V gene sequence: CDR1 LGHDT, CDR2 YNNKEL (reference sequence). V lost 1 base, J lost 13 bases, and 34 bases lay in between. The sample comes from a study of identical twins. Study-wide results and caveats: Weaker excess sharing between twins was seen in beta out-of-frame sequences.

Template switching introduced a universal primer site, and the cDNA bore unique molecular identifiers. Via MiXCR, TCRdb re-called the 5' RACE reads, giving one row per CDR3 protein. The repertoire holds roughly 1,500,000 distinct CDR3 sequences, with more than 30% as singletons. In every case, the donor was a healthy Caucasian. This clonotype originated in a newborn girl in good health. Sample: cord blood. This rearrangement joins TRBV3-1 to TRBJ2-5; D not resolved. CDR3 sequence (DNA): TGTGCCAGCAGCCAAGTCGTAAATCTGGCTTGGGTCAGCTCCTACGAGCGGTACTTC. Its translation is CASSQVVNLAWVSSYERYF.